What follows are 12 T cell receptor beta chains derived from one specimen sequenced in a study of CD8 T cells in ankylosing spondylitis. TCRdb processed the 5' RACE reads anew with MiXCR; each CDR3 protein has one entry. This sample has 300,000 to 350,000 distinct CDR3 sequences; around 10% occur once, and the top ten carry more than 7%. The sequencing sample was made of blood, either unsorted or a sorted T cell fraction (not recorded which). All receptors come from a female donor with ankylosing spondylitis or in good health (not recorded which).

This clonotype occurred many times. The chain recombines TRBV9 with TRBJ1-1; D perhaps matches TRBD1 (5 bases). The V end lost 4 bases, the J end lost 11 bases, and 21 bases lay between the germline ends. Germline CDR1 SGDLS, CDR2 YYNGEE. This CDR3 is built from 14 residues. In DNA form, the CDR3 reads TGTGCCAGCAGCTACACGGGGGGGGGAGAACTGGCTTTCTTT. Its translation is CASSYTGGGELAFF.

This clonotype was observed a handful of times. The J gene is TRBJ2-1, the V gene TRBV11-3; D uncertain. V lost 0 bases, J lost 5 bases, and 8 bases lay in between. The CDR3 runs to 14 residues. The V gene's germline CDR1 is SGHNT and CDR2 YENEEA. CDR3 loop: CASSLDVVNNEQFF. CDR3 nucleotide sequence: TGTGCCAGCAGCTTAGATGTAGTTAACAATGAGCAGTTCTTC.

At least ten counts were recorded for this clonotype. The CDR3 loop is CASSPGSFETQYF. The CDR3 coding sequence is TGTGCCAGCAGCCCCGGGTCTTTCGAGACCCAGTACTTC. The V call is TRBV7-9, the J call TRBJ2-5; D ambiguous. V lost 5 bases and J 5 bases, leaving 12 bases between the germline ends. This CDR3 region has 13 residues. The germline V gene encodes CDR1 SEHNR and CDR2 FQNEAQ (reference sequence).

This clonotype was recorded at least ten times. The gene calls are TRBV29-1 and TRBJ1-1; D gene ambiguous. Germline V CDR1 and CDR2: SQVTM, ANQGSEA. This CDR3 contains 15 residues. V gave up 4 bases and J gave up 1 base, with 16 bases separating them. The CDR3 DNA reads as TGCAGCGTTGGTAGACGCGCAAACCAGAACACTGAAGCTTTCTTT. Translating it yields CSVGRRANQNTEAFF. Full variable domain (rest looked up from reference TRBV29-1 and TRBJ1-1): SAVISQKPSRDICQRGTSLTIQCQVDSQVTMMFWYRQQPGQSLTLIATANQGSEATYESGFVIDKFPISRPNLTFSTLTVSNMSPEDSSIYLCSVGRRANQNTEAFFGQGTRLTVV.

This clonotype was found many times. The V and J genes are TRBV20-1 and TRBJ2-1; D uncertain. The CDR3 length is 13 residues. Per germline, CDR1 DFQATT and CDR2 SNEGSKA (reference sequence). V was clipped by 6 bases and J by 5 bases, with 14 bases between them. CDR3 loop: CSASRGADNEQFF. The CDR3 DNA reads TGCAGTGCCAGCCGTGGTGCCGACAATGAGCAGTTCTTC.

As concerns this clonotype: At one end the junction does not follow the germline gene, possibly because of a read error. The chain employs TRBV5-5 and TRBJ2-7; D is uncertain. The CDR3 runs to 13 residues. Per germline, CDR1 SGHKS and CDR2 YYEKEE (reference sequence). CDR3 in amino acids: CASSHWPSCEQYF. Written as DNA, the CDR3 is TGTGCCAGCAGCCATTGGCCCTCCTGCGAGCAGTACTTC.

V gene TRBV30 combines with J gene TRBJ2-3; D possibly corresponds to TRBD1 (5 bases). Trimming cost V 0 bases and J 1 base, with 11 bases left between them. Per the germline V gene, CDR1 is GTSNPN and CDR2 is SVGIG (reference sequence). This CDR3 contains 15 residues. The CDR3 DNA sequence: TGTGCCTGGAGTGTAGACAGCGTTGGCACAGATACGCAGTATTTT. It translates to CAWSVDSVGTDTQYF.

Points on this clonotype: This could be a read error, since a much larger clone is one nucleotide away. The chain is built from TRBV20-1 and TRBJ2-7; the D is unclear. CDR3 length equals 17 residues. Germline CDR1 DFQATT, CDR2 SNEGSKA (reference sequence). CDR3: CCARDPRKTFVNYEQYF. Written as DNA, the CDR3 is TGCTGTGCTAGAGATCCGCGTAAGACGTTTGTCAACTACGAGCAGTACTTC.

This clonotype was observed many times. This sequence joins TRBV4-3 and TRBJ2-3, with D possibly TRBD1 on 6 matching bases. CDR3 length: 17 residues. V shed 0 bases and J shed 3 bases, with 16 bases lying between them. Germline V gene data show CDR1 as LGHNA and CDR2 as YSLEER. CDR3 DNA sequence: TGCGCCAGCAGCCAAGATTCCACAGGGTTCCAAACAGATACGCAGTATTTT. Residues: CASSQDSTGFQTDTQYF.

This clonotype was seen repeatedly, ten times or more. The rearrangement joins TRBV20-1 to TRBJ2-1; 12 positions agree with TRBD2. J lost 1 base, V lost 6 bases, and 10 bases had no gene match. The CDR3 runs to 17 residues. Germline V gene data show CDR1 as DFQATT and CDR2 as SNEGSKA (reference sequence). CDR3 amino acids: CSATRLAGAGSYNEQFF. CDR3 DNA sequence: TGCAGTGCCACACGACTAGCGGGAGCGGGATCCTACAATGAGCAGTTCTTC.

This clonotype has a count of ten or more. V usage is TRBV4-3 and J usage is TRBJ2-5; either TRBD1 or TRBD2 may supply D (7 bases each). Trimming shortened V by 4 bases and J by 5 bases, and 14 bases separated the two germline ends. The germline gives CDR1 LGHNA, CDR2 YSLEER. The CDR3 contains 14 residues. The DNA of the CDR3 is TGCGCCAGCAGCCCCGACAGGGAGGGGGAGACCCAGTACTTC. This encodes CASSPDREGETQYF.

The chain uses TRBV7-9 and TRBJ1-5; 8 nucleotides agree with TRBD1. The CDR3 covers 15 residues. V lost 3 bases and J lost 7; bases outside the gene matches: 8. Germline V gene sequence: CDR1 SEHNR, CDR2 FQNEAQ (reference sequence). In nucleotides, the CDR3 is TGTGCCAGCAGCTTTGGACAGGGAATAGGGCAGCCCCAGCATTTT. It codes for CASSFGQGIGQPQHF.